This T cell receptor (beta chain) was captured in a study of technical replicates of blood from several donors (dated by TCRdb to 2016 to 2017). As encoded in the germline V gene, CDR1 is SQVTM while CDR2 is ANQGSEA. V drops 4 bases and J drops 0 bases, leaving 4 bases in between. Reading from cysteine to phenylalanine, the CDR3 counts 12 amino acids. The only DNA kept is the CDR3, 36 bases in frame from the first base. The library was produced with the immunoSEQ multiplex PCR assay. As stored in TCRdb, this immuneACCESS dataset retains in-frame rearrangements with V and J assigned. A fraction of the clones does not appear; measured against another copy, unresolved V genes explain less than half of the discrepancy, and the remainder lacks a known reason. The sample table shows about 80,000 clones, and roughly 90% are seen once. 0.39% of the sample belongs to the ten largest clones. About this clone itself: No antigen is known for it. Within one base of it there is no much larger clone, and no base qualities were kept.

The source is a human donor in good health. This receptor chain uses TRBV29-1 and TRBJ1-5, with the D gene not confidently named. The sequencing sample was made of T cells isolated from PBMCs. The nucleotide sequence is TGCAGCGTTGGTAATAGCAATCAGCCCCAGCATTTT. The resulting protein is CSVGNSNQPQHF.